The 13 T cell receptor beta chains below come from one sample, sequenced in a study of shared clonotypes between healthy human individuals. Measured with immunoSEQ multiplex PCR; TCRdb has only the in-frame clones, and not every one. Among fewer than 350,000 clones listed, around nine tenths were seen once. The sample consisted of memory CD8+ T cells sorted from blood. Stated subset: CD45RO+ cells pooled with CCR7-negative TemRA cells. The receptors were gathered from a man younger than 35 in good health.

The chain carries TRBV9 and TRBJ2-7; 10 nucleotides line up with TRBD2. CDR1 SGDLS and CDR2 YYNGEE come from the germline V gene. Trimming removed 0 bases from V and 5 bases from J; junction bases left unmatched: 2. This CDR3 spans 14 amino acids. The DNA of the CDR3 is TGTGCCAGCAGCGTAGGTCTAGCGGGAGACGAGCAGTACTTC. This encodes CASSVGLAGDEQYF. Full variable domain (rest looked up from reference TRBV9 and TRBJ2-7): DSGVTQTPKHLITATGQRVTLRCSPRSGDLSVYWYQQSLDQGLQFLIQYYNGEERAKGNILERFSAQQFPDLHSELNLSSLELGDSALYFCASSVGLAGDEQYFGPGTRLTVT.

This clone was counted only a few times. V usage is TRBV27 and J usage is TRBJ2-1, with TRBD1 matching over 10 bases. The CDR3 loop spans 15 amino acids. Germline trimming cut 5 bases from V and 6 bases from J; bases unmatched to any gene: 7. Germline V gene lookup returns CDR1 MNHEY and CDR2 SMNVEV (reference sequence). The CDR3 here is CASSPGTGASNEQFF. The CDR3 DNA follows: TGTGCCAGCAGTCCGGGGACAGGGGCGAGCAATGAGCAGTTCTTC.

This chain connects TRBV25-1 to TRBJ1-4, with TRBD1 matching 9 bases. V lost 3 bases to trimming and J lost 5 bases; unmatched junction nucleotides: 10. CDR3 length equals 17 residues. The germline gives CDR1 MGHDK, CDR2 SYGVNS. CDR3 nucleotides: TGTGCCAGCAGTGATCATTCACTCGGGACAGGGAATGAAAAACTGTTTTTT. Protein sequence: CASSDHSLGTGNEKLFF.

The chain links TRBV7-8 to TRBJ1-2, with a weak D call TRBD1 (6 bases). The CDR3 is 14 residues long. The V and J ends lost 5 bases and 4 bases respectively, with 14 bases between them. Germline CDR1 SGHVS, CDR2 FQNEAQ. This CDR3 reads CASSEEGGGYGYTF. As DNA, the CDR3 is TGTGCCAGCAGCGAAGAAGGGGGTGGCTATGGCTACACCTTC. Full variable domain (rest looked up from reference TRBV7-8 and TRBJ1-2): GAGVSQSPRYKVAKRGQDVALRCDPISGHVSLFWYQQALGQGPEFLTYFQNEAQLDKSGLPSDRFFAERPEGSVSTLKIQRTQQEDSAVYLCASSEEGGGYGYTFGSGTRLTVV.

In DNA form, the CDR3 reads TGTGCCAGCAGCCCGGGACAGGGGACGTTGGAGGATGGCTACACCTTC. This gives the protein CASSPGQGTLEDGYTF. The chain uses TRBV5-4 and TRBJ1-2; 10 nucleotides line up with TRBD1. CDR3 length: 16 amino acids. Germline lookup yields CDR1 SGHNT and CDR2 YYREEE (reference sequence). V trimming: 4 bases; J trimming: 6 bases; junction bases outside the gene matches: 12.

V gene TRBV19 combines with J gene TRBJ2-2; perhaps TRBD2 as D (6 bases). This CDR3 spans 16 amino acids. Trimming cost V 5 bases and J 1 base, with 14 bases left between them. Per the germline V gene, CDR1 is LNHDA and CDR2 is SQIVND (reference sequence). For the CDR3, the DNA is TGTGCCAGTAGTTCGATAGGAGGGATGAACACCGGGGAGCTGTTTTTT. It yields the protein CASSSIGGMNTGELFF.

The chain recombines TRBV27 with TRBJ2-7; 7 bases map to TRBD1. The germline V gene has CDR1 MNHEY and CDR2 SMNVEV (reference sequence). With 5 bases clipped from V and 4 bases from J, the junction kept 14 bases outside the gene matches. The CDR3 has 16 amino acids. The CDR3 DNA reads TGTGCCAGCAGTCGCCCGGTGGGGGACAGATCTTACGAGCAGTACTTC. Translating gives CASSRPVGDRSYEQYF.

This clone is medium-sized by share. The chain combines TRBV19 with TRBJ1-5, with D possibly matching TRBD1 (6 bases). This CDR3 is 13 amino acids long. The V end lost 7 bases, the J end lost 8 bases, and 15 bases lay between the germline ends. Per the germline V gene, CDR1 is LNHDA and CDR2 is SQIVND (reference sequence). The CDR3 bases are TGTGCCAGTACTACAACAGGGTGGGAGCCCCAGCATTTT. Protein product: CASTTTGWEPQHF.

CDR3 nucleotide sequence: TGTGCCAGCAGTGAAGTTCCAAACTCCTACGAGCAGTACTTC. The encoded protein is CASSEVPNSYEQYF. V usage is TRBV6-1 and J usage is TRBJ2-7; D not resolved. Germline CDR1 reads MNHNS; CDR2 reads SASEGT. The CDR3 runs to 14 residues. V gave up 1 base and J gave up 0 bases, with 7 bases separating them.

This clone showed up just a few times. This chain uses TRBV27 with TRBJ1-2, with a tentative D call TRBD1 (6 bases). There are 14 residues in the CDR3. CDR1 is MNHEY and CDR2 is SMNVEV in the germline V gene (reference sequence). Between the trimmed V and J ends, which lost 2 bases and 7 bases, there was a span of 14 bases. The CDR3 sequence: CASSLTGSMRGYTF. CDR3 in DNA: TGTGCCAGCAGTTTAACAGGGTCGATGCGTGGCTACACCTTC.

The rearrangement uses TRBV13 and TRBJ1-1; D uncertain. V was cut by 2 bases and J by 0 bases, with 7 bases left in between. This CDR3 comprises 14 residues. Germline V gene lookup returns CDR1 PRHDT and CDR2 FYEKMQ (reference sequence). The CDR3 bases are TGTGCCAGCAGCTTATACCCGTTGAACACTGAAGCTTTCTTT. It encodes CASSLYPLNTEAFF.

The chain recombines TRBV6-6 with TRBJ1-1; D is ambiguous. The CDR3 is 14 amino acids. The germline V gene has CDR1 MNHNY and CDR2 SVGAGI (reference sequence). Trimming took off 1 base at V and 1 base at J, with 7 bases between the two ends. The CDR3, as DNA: TGTGCCAGCAGTTACTGGGCGGAGAACACTGAAGCTTTCTTT. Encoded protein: CASSYWAENTEAFF.

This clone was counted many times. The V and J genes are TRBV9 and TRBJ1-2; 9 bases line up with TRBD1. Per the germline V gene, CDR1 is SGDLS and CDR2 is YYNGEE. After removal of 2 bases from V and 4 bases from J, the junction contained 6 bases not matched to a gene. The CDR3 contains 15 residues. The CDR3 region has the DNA TGTGCCAGCAGCGTCCGGGACAGGGACCCCTATGGCTACACCTTC. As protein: CASSVRDRDPYGYTF.